This TCR beta chain came from a study of cytomegalovirus exposure and HLA in healthy donors. In germline, CDR1 is MNHNY, CDR2 SVGAGI (reference sequence). With 5 bases clipped from V and 1 base from J, the junction kept 1 base outside the gene matches. This CDR3 region has 16 residues. In the case of this clone: Its matching antigen is unknown.

General study points: Researchers reported in a later analysis that a missense DCLRE1C variant was tied to TCR beta V- and J-gene trimming. TCR beta sequences numbering roughly 16,000 were associated with HLA alleles at 0.05 false discovery rate in a later analysis.

The PCR ran on 60 Vbeta and 13 Jbeta primers. Generated by immunoSEQ multiplex PCR, the TCRdb table keeps only in-frame clones and is missing some. The sample lists around 150,000 clones, under 80% occurring once. The receptor's source is a male donor in good health and CMV-seronegative. The sequenced sample was PBMCs. The gene calls are TRBV6-6 and TRBJ2-1; 14 bases fit TRBD2. The CDR3 loop is CASSRLAGGSYNEQFF. CDR3 nucleotides: TGTGCCAGCAGTCGACTAGCGGGGGGGTCCTACAATGAGCAGTTCTTC.